The following is a T cell receptor (beta chain) sequence with its context. Its antigen is still unknown. This specimen belongs to a study of vaccination and CD4 T cells after COVID-19. In the study overall: Some control cultures received a CEFX pool, which served as the positive control. Others received an HIV-1 Nef pool or no peptide.

Cultured CD4+ T-cell DNA underwent Oncomine TCR Beta short-read sequencing. Genomic DNA was isolated from CD4+ T cells that had been cultured. TCRdb itself ran the PCR reads through MiXCR, one entry per CDR3 protein. Altogether around 9,300 distinct CDR3 sequences are present, around 41% being singletons, with the ten largest covering under 30%. As for treatment: approximately nine-day PBMC culture with coronavirus spike peptide pools or control peptides (ViraFEST assay). Prior to the COVID-19 pandemic (2011-2018), the unexposed donor's CD4+ T cells were collected. First, ViraFEST expanded antigen-specific T cells with peptide pools, and next it sequenced the TCRs. Culture of about 1.8 million PBMCs per well took place with approximately 9 IU/ml IL-2 and 8.5 to 10 ug/ml peptide pools. The sequence derives from a human donor in good health. The specimen sequenced was CD4+ T cells from blood, cultured in vitro.

CDR3 coding DNA: TGTGCCAGCAGCTTTAGCGGGAGGGGACCCCCGTTCTTC. Translating gives CASSFSGRGPPFF. The V call is TRBV7-2, the J call TRBJ2-1; 11 nucleotides agree with TRBD2. V shed 3 bases and J 15 bases; nucleotides not matched to a gene: 7. This CDR3 has 13 amino acids. In germline, CDR1 is SGHTA, CDR2 FQGNSA. The full variable domain, in which reference TRBV7-2 and TRBJ2-1 provide the parts outside the CDR3, is GAGVSQSPSNKVTEKGKDVELRCDPISGHTALYWYRQSLGQGLEFLIYFQGNSAPDKSGLPSDRFSAERTGGSVSTLTIQRTQQEDSAVYLCASSFSGRGPPFFGPGTRLTVL.